This TCR beta chain was observed in a study of regulatory T cells in long-lasting Graves disease. Time point noted: newly diagnosed GD, antithyroid drugs for less than 3 months. PBMCs were the source of the RNA used for TCR sequencing. The CDR3 contains 11 residues. The V gene lost 4 bases and the J gene lost 15 bases, with 14 bases spanning the gap. CDR1 is SGHRS, CDR2 YFSETQ, per germline. This clonotype was found many times. Arm-PCR of CDR3 regions and iRepertoire HTBI primers were the basis on which TCR beta libraries were built. TCRdb used MiXCR to reprocess the multiplex PCR reads, holding one entry per CDR3 protein. The sample records around 500,000 distinct CDR3 sequences, around 12% being singletons. These data were likewise used in another study, on T cells in Graves' hyperthyroidism and ophthalmopathy.

This TCR derives from a woman under 40 with Graves disease. The sample here was peripheral blood mononuclear cells (PBMCs), taken at new diagnosis, from a patient treated with antithyroid drugs. The chain employs TRBV5-1 and TRBJ2-1; maybe TRBD2 (6 bases). CDR3 loop: CASSKEGGRFF. As DNA, the CDR3 is TGCGCCAGCAGCAAGGAGGGAGGCCGGTTCTTC.